A single sample gave rise to the 13 T cell receptor beta chains below, sequenced in a study of blood T cell repertoires in COVID-19. Here immunoSEQ multiplex PCR was the method, and the copy in TCRdb shows in-frame clones only, minus some. The sample holds 210,000 or so clones, about 83% seen once. Sequenced material: peripheral blood. Source of these receptors: a woman aged 50 to 60 with active or convalescent COVID-19.

The rearrangement joins TRBV6-6 to TRBJ2-7; D may be TRBD1 (5 bases). The germline gives CDR1 MNHNY, CDR2 SVGAGI (reference sequence). The CDR3 spans 13 residues. The V and J ends lost 5 bases and 4 bases respectively, with 12 bases between them. DNA of the CDR3: TGTGCCAGCAGTACCTTGACAGAGTACGAGCAGTACTTC. It is translated as CASSTLTEYEQYF.

This chain joins TRBV6-5 and TRBJ2-6; D ambiguous. Looked up from germline, CDR1 is MNHEY and CDR2 is SVGAGI. The CDR3 is 14 residues long. V dropped 2 bases and J dropped 0 bases, with 2 bases sitting between them. This chain's CDR3 is CASSYHSGANVLTF. DNA for the CDR3: TGTGCCAGCAGTTACCACTCTGGGGCCAACGTCCTGACTTTC.

CDR3 bases: TGTGCCTGGAGTTCGGGGCAGGGGGCATATCAGCCCCAGCATTTT. Protein sequence: CAWSSGQGAYQPQHF. V is TRBV30 and J is TRBJ1-5; TRBD1 matches at 8 bases. This CDR3 has 15 residues. Trimming removed 2 bases from V and 5 bases from J; junction bases left unmatched: 8. CDR1 is GTSNPN and CDR2 is SVGIG in the germline V gene (reference sequence). Using reference TRBV30 and TRBJ1-5 for the parts outside the CDR3, the full variable domain is SQTIHQWPATLVQPVGSPLSLECTVEGTSNPNLYWYRQAAGRGLQLLFYSVGIGQISSEVPQNLSASRPQDRQFILSSKKLLLSDSGFYLCAWSSGQGAYQPQHFGDGTRLSIL.

This chain links TRBV3-1 (or the pseudogene TRBV3-2) with TRBJ1-1; no reliable D call. The germline CDR1 and CDR2 sequences are LGHDT and YNNKEL (reference sequence). This CDR3 comprises 13 residues. V lost 1 base and J lost 1, with 4 bases in between. As DNA, the CDR3 is TGTGCCAGCAGCCAAGTATGGAACACTGAAGCTTTCTTT. It encodes CASSQVWNTEAFF.

CDR3 sequence (DNA): TGTGCCAGCAGTCTACCACTAGCAAGGAGTAAGGTCACCGGGGAGCTGTTTTTT. Translated, it gives CASSLPLARSKVTGELFF. This chain joins TRBV28 and TRBJ2-2; the D gene is possibly TRBD2 (6 bases). Germline V gene sequence: CDR1 MDHEN, CDR2 SYDVKM. The V gene lost 5 bases and the J gene lost 4 bases, with 23 bases spanning the gap. This CDR3 comprises 18 residues.

The chain joins TRBV6-6 to TRBJ1-2; possible D gene TRBD1, 6 bases. Trimming removed 7 bases from V and 5 bases from J, with 20 bases in between. The CDR3 contains 15 residues. From germline, CDR1 is MNHNY and CDR2 SVGAGI (reference sequence). This CDR3 is CASISGSEGVYGYTF. The CDR3 DNA follows: TGTGCCAGCATCTCAGGAAGCGAGGGGGTTTATGGCTACACCTTC.

The chain carries TRBV9 and TRBJ2-7; TRBD2 matches at 8 bases. CDR1 is SGDLS, CDR2 YYNGEE, per germline. This CDR3 has 12 amino acids. Trimming at V came to 4 bases and at J to 7 bases, leaving 4 bases not matched to a gene. CDR3 amino acids: CASSHSGTEQYV. The CDR3 DNA follows: TGTGCCAGCAGCCATAGCGGGACGGAGCAGTACGTC.

The chain uses TRBV11-3 and TRBJ2-1; TRBD1 aligns across 8 bases. The junction had 9 bases not matched to a gene; V was cut back by 5 bases and J by 6 bases. CDR3 size: 15 residues. Germline V gene lookup returns CDR1 SGHNT and CDR2 YENEEA. The CDR3 sequence is CASSPRQGQGNEQFF. In DNA, the CDR3 is TGTGCCAGCAGCCCTCGACAGGGGCAGGGCAATGAGCAGTTCTTC.

CDR3 sequence (DNA): TGTGCCATCAGGGGACAGGGCCTCTCCTACAATGAGCAGTTCTTC. It codes for CAIRGQGLSYNEQFF. The gene calls are TRBV10-3 and TRBJ2-1, with TRBD1 identical over 9 bases. Unmatched junction bases numbered 3, after V lost 6 bases and J lost 0 bases. The V gene's germline CDR1 is ENHRY and CDR2 SYGVKD. This CDR3 is built from 15 residues.

In this sample, this clone turned up a few times. The chain has TRBV5-6 and TRBJ1-5; D is ambiguous. The CDR3 has 15 amino acids. V dropped 0 bases and J dropped 3 bases, with 10 bases sitting between them. CDR1 and CDR2 (germline): SGHDT, YYEEEE. CDR3 sequence: CASSLVANLNQPQHF. The CDR3 DNA follows: TGTGCCAGCAGCTTGGTGGCAAATCTCAATCAGCCCCAGCATTTT.

The V call is TRBV29-1, the J call TRBJ2-2; 9 bases align to TRBD2. CDR3 length equals 15 residues. V lost 3 bases, J lost 6 bases, and 8 bases stayed unmatched. Germline V gene data show CDR1 as SQVTM and CDR2 as ANQGSEA. DNA for the CDR3: TGCAGCGTTGAGCATAGCGGGGGTTTCCCCGGGGAGCTGTTTTTT. It codes for CSVEHSGGFPGELFF.

This chain joins TRBV6-2 or TRBV6-3 and TRBJ2-2, with 9 bases fitting TRBD2. The CDR3 sequence is 15 residues long. Trimming at V came to 5 bases and at J to 4 bases, leaving 5 bases not matched to a gene. The germline V gene encodes CDR1 MNHEY and CDR2 SVGEGT. The CDR3 protein is CASSPVAGVTGELFF. The DNA for the CDR3 is TGTGCCAGCAGTCCCGTAGCGGGAGTCACCGGGGAGCTGTTTTTT.

The chain is built from TRBV10-2 and TRBJ2-7; 8 bases line up with TRBD2. Germline trimming cut 6 bases from V and 2 bases from J; bases unmatched to any gene: 6. CDR3 size: 14 residues. Per the germline V gene, CDR1 is WSHSY and CDR2 is SAAADI. As DNA, the CDR3 is TGCGCCAGCAGGAGCGGGAGACGTGCCTACGAGCAGTACTTC. It translates to CASRSGRRAYEQYF.